The 29 T cell receptor beta chains below all came from one sample that was sequenced in a study of cytomegalovirus exposure and HLA in healthy donors (dated by TCRdb to 2015 to 2018). Libraries came from the immunoSEQ multiplex PCR assay. Here the immuneACCESS table is served through TCRdb, limited to in-frame sequences with V and J called. Missing clones are a known gap in these copies; in checked studies unresolved V genes cover under half, and the rest lacks a known reason. Counted in this sample were approximately 120,000 clones; about 90% of them appeared once. More than 2% of the sample is held by the ten biggest clonotypes. The sequencing input was PBMCs. The receptors were gathered from a woman aged 18-29 years in good health and CMV-seronegative.

The V and J genes are TRBV7-2 and TRBJ1-1; 7 nucleotides match TRBD1. In germline, CDR1 is SGHTA, CDR2 FQGNSA. With 5 bases clipped from V and 1 base from J, the junction kept 7 bases outside the gene matches. This CDR3 has 15 amino acids. The CDR3 DNA sequence: TGTGCCAGCAGCGCGACAGGGTCCCCGAACACTGAAGCTTTCTTT. Amino acids: CASSATGSPNTEAFF. Complete variable domain (other parts from reference TRBV7-2 and TRBJ1-1): GAGVSQSPSNKVTEKGKDVELRCDPISGHTALYWYRQSLGQGLEFLIYFQGNSAPDKSGLPSDRFSAERTGGSVSTLTIQRTQQEDSAVYLCASSATGSPNTEAFFGQGTRLTVV.

The gene calls are TRBV15 and TRBJ1-5; no clear D gene. Germline V gene lookup returns CDR1 LNHNV and CDR2 YYDKDF (reference sequence). Trimming shortened V by 5 bases and J by 5 bases, and 10 bases separated the two germline ends. CDR3 size: 13 residues. The CDR3 is CATSPGGYQPQHF. In nucleotides, the CDR3 is TGTGCCACCAGCCCAGGTGGATATCAGCCCCAGCATTTT.

The chain is built from TRBV30 and TRBJ1-3, with 9 positions matching TRBD1. The V gene end was trimmed by 2 bases and the J gene end by 0 bases; junction bases not matched to a gene: 8. The V gene's germline CDR1 is GTSNPN and CDR2 SVGIG (reference sequence). This CDR3 is 17 amino acids long. The CDR3 sequence: CAWSTGQGYDSGNTIYF. Written as DNA, the CDR3 is TGTGCCTGGAGTACGGGACAGGGTTATGACTCTGGAAACACCATATATTTT.

The V and J genes are TRBV7-2 and TRBJ2-1; the match to TRBD2 covers 8 bases. In germline, CDR1 is SGHTA, CDR2 FQGNSA. The length of the CDR3 is 15 residues. With 5 bases clipped from V and 2 bases from J, the junction kept 5 bases outside the gene matches. The CDR3 bases are TGTGCCAGCAGCCGGACCGGGGGGGCCTACAATGAGCAGTTCTTC. It specifies CASSRTGGAYNEQFF.

This chain links TRBV28 with TRBJ2-1, with 8 bases matching TRBD1. The J segment lost 2 bases and the V segment lost 6 bases, leaving 9 bases of the junction unmatched. The length of the CDR3 is 16 residues. Germline loops: CDR1 MDHEN, CDR2 SYDVKM. CDR3 in DNA: TGTGCCAGCAGACAAAACGGACAGGGAGCCTACAATGAGCAGTTCTTC. Its translation is CASRQNGQGAYNEQFF.

The V and J genes are TRBV11-1 and TRBJ2-2, with TRBD1 matching over 8 bases. This CDR3 comprises 16 residues. The V gene end was trimmed by 1 base and the J gene end by 1 base; junction bases not matched to a gene: 2. The germline CDR1 and CDR2 sequences are SGHAT and FQDESV (reference sequence). CDR3 sequence (DNA): TGTGCCAGCAGCTTAGGGACAGGGATGAACACCGGGGAGCTGTTTTTT. This translates into CASSLGTGMNTGELFF.

V is TRBV5-1 and J is TRBJ2-3; the match to TRBD2 covers 9 bases. The CDR3 runs 15 residues. The V gene's germline CDR1 is SGHRS and CDR2 YFSETQ. V lost 2 bases, J lost 4 bases, and 5 bases stayed unmatched. CDR3 in DNA: TGCGCCAGCAGCTTTCGCGGGGGGGCCTCAGATACGCAGTATTTT. It yields the protein CASSFRGGASDTQYF.

The CDR3 reads CSVTGSGANVLTF. The DNA of the CDR3 is TGCAGCGTCACAGGGTCTGGGGCCAACGTCCTGACTTTC. This chain uses TRBV29-1 with TRBJ2-6; D is possibly TRBD1 (6 bases). This CDR3 is 13 amino acids long. Germline V gene data show CDR1 as SQVTM and CDR2 as ANQGSEA. Trimming took off 6 bases at V and 1 base at J, with 7 bases between the two ends.

This chain joins TRBV4-2 and TRBJ2-3, with TRBD1 as a possible D gene (6 bases). The CDR3 loop spans 16 amino acids. Germline-derived CDR1 and CDR2 are LGHNA and YNFKEQ. Trimming removed 8 bases at V and 1 base at J, with 19 bases between. As DNA, the CDR3 is TGTGCCAGCCAGGGGATGAGAAGAGGAGGCACAGATACGCAGTATTTT. This encodes CASQGMRRGGTDTQYF.

This clone was seen a single time. The V and J genes are TRBV6-5 and TRBJ1-1, with 10 bases identical to TRBD1. V shed 6 bases and J 8 bases; nucleotides not matched to a gene: 9. This CDR3 region has 14 residues. The germline gives CDR1 MNHEY, CDR2 SVGAGI. The CDR3 protein is CASRVTGGANEAFF. The CDR3 nucleotides are TGTGCCAGCAGAGTGACAGGGGGCGCGAACGAAGCTTTCTTT.

The chain combines TRBV5-4 with TRBJ2-7, with 9 bases lining up with TRBD1. CDR1 and CDR2 (germline): SGHNT, YYREEE (reference sequence). The CDR3 spans 14 residues. Trimming removed 3 bases from V and 6 bases from J; junction bases left unmatched: 7. CDR3 coding DNA: TGTGCCAGCAGCTCCCGGGACAGGGCGCGCGAGCAGTACTTC. This translates into CASSSRDRAREQYF.

The table lists this clone with a count of one. This chain joins TRBV11-3 and TRBJ2-1, with 8 bases matching TRBD2. The germline gives CDR1 SGHNT, CDR2 YENEEA. With 5 bases clipped from V and 8 bases from J, the junction kept 8 bases outside the gene matches. The CDR3 extends over 14 amino acids. The CDR3 region has the DNA TGTGCCAGCAGCCGGGGGGGAACAAGGGATGAGCAGTTCTTC. Protein product: CASSRGGTRDEQFF.

This clone occurred once. The chain couples TRBV6-5 to TRBJ2-1; weak D call: TRBD1 (6 bases). The CDR3 is 14 amino acids. The germline CDR1 and CDR2 sequences are MNHEY and SVGAGI. V gave up 6 bases and J gave up 4 bases, with 13 bases separating them. CDR3 residues: CASRPGHRYNEQFF. Written as DNA, the CDR3 is TGTGCCAGCAGACCGGGACACCGATACAATGAGCAGTTCTTC.

CDR3 residues: CASSFYRGRGPHRWYEQYF. CDR3 DNA sequence: TGCGCCAGCAGCTTCTATAGGGGGCGCGGACCCCACAGGTGGTACGAGCAGTACTTC. The chain is built from TRBV5-1 and TRBJ2-7, with TRBD1 matching 7 bases. Losses at the gene ends were 2 bases for V and 4 bases for J; bases not matched to a gene: 21. From germline, CDR1 is SGHRS and CDR2 YFSETQ. This CDR3 contains 19 residues.

This chain links TRBV30 with TRBJ1-5; the D gene is possibly TRBD1 (6 bases). Germline V gene sequence: CDR1 GTSNPN, CDR2 SVGIG (reference sequence). V lost 2 bases to trimming and J lost 5 bases, with 13 bases between them. The CDR3 consists of 14 residues. The CDR3 DNA sequence: TGTGCCTGGAGTCTTGACAGGCTTTATCAGCCCCAGCATTTT. It translates to CAWSLDRLYQPQHF. The full variable domain, its missing parts supplied by reference TRBV30 and TRBJ1-5, is SQTIHQWPATLVQPVGSPLSLECTVEGTSNPNLYWYRQAAGRGLQLLFYSVGIGQISSEVPQNLSASRPQDRQFILSSKKLLLSDSGFYLCAWSLDRLYQPQHFGDGTRLSIL.

This clone was detected a few times. The chain combines TRBV7-9 with TRBJ2-7; tentatively, D is TRBD2 (6 bases). Trimming removed 2 bases from V and 7 bases from J, with 21 bases in between. The CDR3 is 16 amino acids. Germline CDR1 and CDR2: SEHNR and FQNEAQ (reference sequence). The CDR3 DNA reads TGTGCCAGCAGCTTATGGACTACGGCCTCTGGATCGGAGCAGTACTTC. This translates into CASSLWTTASGSEQYF.

V gene TRBV28 combines with J gene TRBJ2-7; 10 positions agree with TRBD1. CDR3 size: 13 residues. Germline-derived CDR1 and CDR2 are MDHEN and SYDVKM. V lost 6 bases to trimming and J lost 6 bases; unmatched junction nucleotides: 5. CDR3 in DNA: TGTGCCAGCAGGGGACAGGGGCTCTTCGAGCAGTACTTC. This encodes CASRGQGLFEQYF.

The V gene is TRBV15, the J gene TRBJ2-7, with D perhaps matching TRBD2 (7 bases). CDR1 is LNHNV and CDR2 is YYDKDF in the germline V gene (reference sequence). With 4 bases removed from V and 6 bases from J, the gap between germline ends came to 13 bases. This CDR3 spans 13 amino acids. The CDR3 nucleotides are TGTGCCACCAGCATTCGGGGGGCATCCGAGCAGTACTTC. Translated, it gives CATSIRGASEQYF. Full variable domain (rest looked up from reference TRBV15 and TRBJ2-7): DAMVIQNPRYQVTQFGKPVTLSCSQTLNHNVMYWYQQKSSQAPKLLFHYYDKDFNNEADTPDNFQSRRPNTSFCFLDIRSPGLGDTAMYLCATSIRGASEQYFGPGTRLTVT.

The chain links TRBV21-1 to TRBJ2-4; TRBD1, the D gene given by the table, was not confirmed from the DNA. TRBV21-1 is flagged as a pseudogene. The CDR3 has 17 residues. The CDR3 region is CASSKETGWRAKNIQYF. CDR3 coding DNA: TGTGCCAGCAGCAAAGAAACAGGGTGGAGGGCCAAAAACATTCAGTACTTC.

This sequence joins TRBV19 and TRBJ1-5; D is ambiguous. Deletions cut 3 bases from V and 3 bases from J, with 12 bases between. The germline gives CDR1 LNHDA, CDR2 SQIVND (reference sequence). The CDR3 is made up of 15 amino acids. CDR3 DNA: TGTGCCAGTAGTATCCCCCCAGATCTCAATCAGCCCCAGCATTTT. This sequence encodes CASSIPPDLNQPQHF. Variable domain in full (rest from reference TRBV19 and TRBJ1-5): DGGITQSPKYLFRKEGQNVTLSCEQNLNHDAMYWYRQDPGQGLRLIYYSQIVNDFQKGDIAEGYSVSREKKESFPLTVTSAQKNPTAFYLCASSIPPDLNQPQHFGDGTRLSIL.

The chain is built from TRBV13 and TRBJ1-1; a possible D gene is TRBD1 (5 bases). The germline CDR1 and CDR2 sequences are PRHDT and FYEKMQ (reference sequence). Deletions cut 5 bases from V and 4 bases from J, with 11 bases between. CDR3 length: 13 residues. The CDR3 protein is CASSLRDFTEAFF. DNA for the CDR3: TGTGCCAGCAGCCTCAGGGATTTCACTGAAGCTTTCTTT.

The genes are TRBV15 and TRBJ2-3; D is unresolved. This CDR3 region has 16 residues. V was pared by 3 bases and J by 2 bases, with 15 bases between. Germline CDR1 and CDR2: LNHNV and YYDKDF (reference sequence). DNA of the CDR3: TGTGCCACCAGCAGGACTCCTGTCCGAGTCACAGATACGCAGTATTTT. It encodes CATSRTPVRVTDTQYF.

The chain carries TRBV6-6 and TRBJ2-2; D ambiguous. The CDR3 runs 12 residues. Germline V gene data show CDR1 as MNHNY and CDR2 as SVGAGI (reference sequence). The V end lost 4 bases, the J end lost 7 bases, and 7 bases lay between the germline ends. This chain's CDR3 is CASSLGSGELFF. The CDR3 nucleotides read TGTGCCAGCAGTTTGGGCAGCGGGGAGCTGTTTTTT.

This chain joins TRBV2 and TRBJ1-5, with D maybe TRBD1 (5 bases). This CDR3 is 13 amino acids long. Trimming cost V 7 bases and J 11 bases, with 18 bases left between them. Germline CDR1 and CDR2: SNHLY and FYNNEI. The CDR3 is CASTAAGGLTQHF. CDR3 in DNA: TGTGCCAGCACCGCGGCGGGGGGGTTGACCCAGCATTTT. The full variable domain, completed using reference TRBV2 and TRBJ1-5, is EPEVTQTPSHQVTQMGQEVILRCVPISNHLYFYWYRQILGQKVEFLVSFYNNEISEKSEIFDDQFSVERPDGSNFTLKIRSTKLEDSAMYFCASTAAGGLTQHFGDGTRLSIL.

The chain links TRBV10-2 to TRBJ2-4; perhaps TRBD2 as D (5 bases). Germline loops: CDR1 WSHSY, CDR2 SAAADI. The CDR3 length is 12 residues. V lost 8 bases and J lost 3, with 8 bases in between. The CDR3 coding sequence is TGCGCCAGCTTGAGGGACAAAAACATTCAGTACTTC. Translation gives CASLRDKNIQYF.

The V and J genes are TRBV4-2 and TRBJ1-5, with D possibly being TRBD1 (6 bases). CDR1 is LGHNA, CDR2 YNFKEQ, per germline. The CDR3 length is 16 residues. V was trimmed by 1 base and J by 1 base, leaving 11 bases between them. The CDR3 here is CASSQAGGLSNQPQHF. The CDR3 DNA reads TGTGCCAGCAGCCAAGCGGGGGGGCTGAGCAATCAGCCCCAGCATTTT.

Here the CDR3 DNA reads TGTGCCAGCAGTAAGTCGGGAGGGACTGAAGCTTTCTTT. Its translation is CASSKSGGTEAFF. The chain combines TRBV6-5 with TRBJ1-1; D not certain. V was trimmed by 5 bases and J by 5 bases, leaving 12 bases between them. CDR1 is MNHEY and CDR2 is SVGAGI in the germline V gene. The CDR3 length is 13 residues.

The chain has TRBV2 and TRBJ2-1; 10 bases fit TRBD2. V trimming: 7 bases; J trimming: 12 bases; junction bases outside the gene matches: 15. Germline CDR1 and CDR2: SNHLY and FYNNEI. This CDR3 has 15 amino acids. CDR3 nucleotide sequence: TGTGCCAGCAAAGGGGAGCTAGCGGGAGTCCCAGTGCAGTTCTTC. It encodes CASKGELAGVPVQFF.

By share, this clone counts as medium-sized (0.01 to 0.1%). The chain uses TRBV6-5 and TRBJ2-5; D is ambiguous. V gave up 0 bases and J gave up 5 bases, with 16 bases separating them. CDR1 and CDR2 from the germline V gene are MNHEY and SVGAGI. CDR3 length: 16 residues. CDR3 nucleotides: TGTGCCAGCAGTTACTCGCCCGGTTCGGGTGGGGAGACCCAGTACTTC. Residues: CASSYSPGSGGETQYF.